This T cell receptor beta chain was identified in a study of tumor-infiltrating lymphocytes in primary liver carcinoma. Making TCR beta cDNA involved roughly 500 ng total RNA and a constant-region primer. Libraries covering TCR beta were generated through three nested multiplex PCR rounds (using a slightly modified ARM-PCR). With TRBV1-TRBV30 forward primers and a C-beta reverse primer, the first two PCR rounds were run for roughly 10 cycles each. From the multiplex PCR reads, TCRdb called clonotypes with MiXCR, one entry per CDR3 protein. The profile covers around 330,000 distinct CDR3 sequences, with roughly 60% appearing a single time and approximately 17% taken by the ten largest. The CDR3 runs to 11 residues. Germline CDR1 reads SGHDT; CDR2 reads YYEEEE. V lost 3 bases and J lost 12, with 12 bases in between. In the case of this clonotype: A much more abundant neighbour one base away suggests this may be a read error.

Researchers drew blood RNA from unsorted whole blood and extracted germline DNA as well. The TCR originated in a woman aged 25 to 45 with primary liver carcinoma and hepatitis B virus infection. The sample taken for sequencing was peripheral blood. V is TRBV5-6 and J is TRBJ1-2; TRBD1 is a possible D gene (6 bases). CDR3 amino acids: CASSWRGGNTF. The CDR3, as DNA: TGTGCCAGCAGCTGGAGGGGGGGCAACACCTTC.